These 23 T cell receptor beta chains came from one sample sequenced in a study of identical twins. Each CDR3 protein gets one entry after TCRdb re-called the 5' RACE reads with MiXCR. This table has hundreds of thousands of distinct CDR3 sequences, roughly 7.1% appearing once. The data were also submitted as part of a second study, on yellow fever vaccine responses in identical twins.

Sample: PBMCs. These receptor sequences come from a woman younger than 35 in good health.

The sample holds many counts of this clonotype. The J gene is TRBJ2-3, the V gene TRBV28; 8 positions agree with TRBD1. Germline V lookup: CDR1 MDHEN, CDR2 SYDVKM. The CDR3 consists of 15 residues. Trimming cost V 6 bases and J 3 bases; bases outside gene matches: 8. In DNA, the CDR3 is TGTGCCAGCAGACTTGACAGGGGAGTAACAGATACGCAGTATTTT. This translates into CASRLDRGVTDTQYF.

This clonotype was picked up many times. The CDR3 spells CASSLASSYNSPLHF. The CDR3 DNA reads as TGTGCCAGCAGCTTAGCCTCCTCCTATAATTCACCCCTCCACTTT. This rearrangement joins TRBV7-8 to TRBJ1-6; D not resolved. Germline CDR1 is SGHVS and CDR2 is FQNEAQ. The germline V and J ends were trimmed by 0 bases and 0 bases, with 3 bases remaining between them. The CDR3 consists of 15 residues.

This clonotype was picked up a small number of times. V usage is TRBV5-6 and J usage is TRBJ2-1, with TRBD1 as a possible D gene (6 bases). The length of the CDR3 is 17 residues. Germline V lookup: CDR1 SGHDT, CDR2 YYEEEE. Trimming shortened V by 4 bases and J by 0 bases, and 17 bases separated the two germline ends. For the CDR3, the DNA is TGTGCCAGCAGCGTCGAGGGGGTTGGAGACTCCTACAATGAGCAGTTCTTC. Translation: CASSVEGVGDSYNEQFF.

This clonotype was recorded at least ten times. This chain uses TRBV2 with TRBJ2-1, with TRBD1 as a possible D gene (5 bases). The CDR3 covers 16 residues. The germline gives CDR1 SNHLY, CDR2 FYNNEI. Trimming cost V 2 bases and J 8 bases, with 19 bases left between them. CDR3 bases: TGTGCCAGCAGTGAACTTCAGGGTTCAGGCCGATATGAGCAGTTCTTC. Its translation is CASSELQGSGRYEQFF. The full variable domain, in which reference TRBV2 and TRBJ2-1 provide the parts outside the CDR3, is EPEVTQTPSHQVTQMGQEVILRCVPISNHLYFYWYRQILGQKVEFLVSFYNNEISEKSEIFDDQFSVERPDGSNFTLKIRSTKLEDSAMYFCASSELQGSGRYEQFFGPGTRLTVL.

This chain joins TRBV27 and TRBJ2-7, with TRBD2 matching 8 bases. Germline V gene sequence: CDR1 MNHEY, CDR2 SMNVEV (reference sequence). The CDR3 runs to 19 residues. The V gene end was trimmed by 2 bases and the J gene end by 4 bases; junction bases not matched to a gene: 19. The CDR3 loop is CASSLKVGVAGGAGYEQYF. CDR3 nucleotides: TGTGCCAGCAGTTTAAAAGTTGGCGTGGCGGGAGGAGCAGGTTACGAGCAGTACTTC.

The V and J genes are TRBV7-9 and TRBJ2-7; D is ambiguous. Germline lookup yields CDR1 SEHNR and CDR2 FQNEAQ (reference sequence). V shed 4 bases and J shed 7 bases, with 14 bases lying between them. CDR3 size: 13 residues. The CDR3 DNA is TGTGCCAGCAGCTCGGGCTCCTCGATGGAGCAGTACTTC. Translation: CASSSGSSMEQYF.

The CDR3: CASKELHEQFF. The CDR3 nucleotides are TGTGCCAGCAAGGAGCTACATGAGCAGTTCTTC. J is TRBJ2-1 and V is TRBV25-1; D unresolved. Germline lookup yields CDR1 MGHDK and CDR2 SYGVNS. The CDR3 consists of 11 residues. The V gene lost 7 bases and the J gene lost 8 bases, with 9 bases spanning the gap.

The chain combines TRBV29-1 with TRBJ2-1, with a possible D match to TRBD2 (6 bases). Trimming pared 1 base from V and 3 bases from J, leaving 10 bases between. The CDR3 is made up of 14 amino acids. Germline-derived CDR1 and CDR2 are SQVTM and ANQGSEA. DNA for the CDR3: TGCAGCGTTGAAGGGGGGGACCACTACAATGAGCAGTTCTTC. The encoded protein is CSVEGGDHYNEQFF.

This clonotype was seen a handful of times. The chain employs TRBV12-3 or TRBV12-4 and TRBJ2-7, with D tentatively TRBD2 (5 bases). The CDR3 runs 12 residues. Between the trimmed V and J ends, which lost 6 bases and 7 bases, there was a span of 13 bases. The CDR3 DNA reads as TGTGCCAGCAGCAGTGGACTCCCGGAGCAGTACTTC. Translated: CASSSGLPEQYF.

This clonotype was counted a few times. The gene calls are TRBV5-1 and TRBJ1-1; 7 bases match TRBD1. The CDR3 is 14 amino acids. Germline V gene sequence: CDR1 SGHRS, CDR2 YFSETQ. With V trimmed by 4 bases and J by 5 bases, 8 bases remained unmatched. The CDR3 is CASSRTGVRTEAFF. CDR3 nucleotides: TGCGCCAGCAGCCGAACAGGGGTCCGAACTGAAGCTTTCTTT.

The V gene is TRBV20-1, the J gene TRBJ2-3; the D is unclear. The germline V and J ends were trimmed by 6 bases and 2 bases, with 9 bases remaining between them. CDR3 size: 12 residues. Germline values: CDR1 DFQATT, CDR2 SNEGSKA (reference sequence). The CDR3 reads CSAPQNTDTQYF. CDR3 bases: TGCAGTGCCCCCCAAAACACAGATACGCAGTATTTT.

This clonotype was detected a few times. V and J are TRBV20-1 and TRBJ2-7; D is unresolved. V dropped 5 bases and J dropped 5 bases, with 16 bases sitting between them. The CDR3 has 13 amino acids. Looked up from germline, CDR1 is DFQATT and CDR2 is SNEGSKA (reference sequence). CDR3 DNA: TGCAGTGCTCCTTCGACTCGGCCGCACGAGCAGTACGTC. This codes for CSAPSTRPHEQYV.

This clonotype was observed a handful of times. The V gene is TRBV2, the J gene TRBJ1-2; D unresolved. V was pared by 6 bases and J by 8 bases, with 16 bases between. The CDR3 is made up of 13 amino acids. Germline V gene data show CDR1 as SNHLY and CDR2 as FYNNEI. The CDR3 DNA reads TGTGCCAGCAGAGCGGACGGACGTGAAGGCTACACCTTC. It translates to CASRADGREGYTF.

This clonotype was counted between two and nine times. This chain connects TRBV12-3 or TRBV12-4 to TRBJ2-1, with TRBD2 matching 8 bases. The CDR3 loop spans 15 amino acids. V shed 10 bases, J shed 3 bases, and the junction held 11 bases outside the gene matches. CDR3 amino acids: CATQVASGGYNEQFF. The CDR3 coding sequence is TGTGCCACCCAGGTTGCGAGCGGGGGCTACAATGAGCAGTTCTTC.

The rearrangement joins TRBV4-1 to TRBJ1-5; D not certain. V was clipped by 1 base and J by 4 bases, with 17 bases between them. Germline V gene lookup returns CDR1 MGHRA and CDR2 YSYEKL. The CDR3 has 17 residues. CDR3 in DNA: TGCGCCAGCAGCCAAGGGGCCCCGGTGGAGGGTAATCAGCCCCAGCATTTT. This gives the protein CASSQGAPVEGNQPQHF.

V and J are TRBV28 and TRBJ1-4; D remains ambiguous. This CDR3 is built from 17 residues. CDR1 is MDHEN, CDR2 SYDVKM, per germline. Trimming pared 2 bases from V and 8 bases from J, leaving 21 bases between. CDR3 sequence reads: CASSLRELPGPNEKLFF. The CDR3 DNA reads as TGTGCCAGCAGTTTACGGGAACTACCTGGACCGAACGAAAAACTGTTTTTT.

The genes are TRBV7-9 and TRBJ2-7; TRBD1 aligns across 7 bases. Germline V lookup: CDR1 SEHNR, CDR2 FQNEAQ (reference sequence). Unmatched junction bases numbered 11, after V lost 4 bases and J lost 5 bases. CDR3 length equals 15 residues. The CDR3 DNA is TGTGCCAGCAGCTCCTCGTTTCTTACAGGGGACGAGCAGTACTTC. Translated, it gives CASSSSFLTGDEQYF.

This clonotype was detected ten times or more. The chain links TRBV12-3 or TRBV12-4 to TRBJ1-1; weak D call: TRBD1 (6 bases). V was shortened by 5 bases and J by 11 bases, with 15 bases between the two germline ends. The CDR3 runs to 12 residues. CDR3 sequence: CASSDQGTRAFF. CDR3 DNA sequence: TGTGCCAGCAGTGATCAGGGGACTCGGGCTTTCTTT.

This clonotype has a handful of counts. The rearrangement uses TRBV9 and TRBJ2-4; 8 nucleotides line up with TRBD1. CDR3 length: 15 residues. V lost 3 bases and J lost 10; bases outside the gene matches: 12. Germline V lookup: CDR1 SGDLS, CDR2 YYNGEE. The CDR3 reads CASSGGLGGQVIQYF. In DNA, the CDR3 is TGTGCCAGCAGCGGTGGTTTGGGGGGACAGGTTATTCAGTACTTC.

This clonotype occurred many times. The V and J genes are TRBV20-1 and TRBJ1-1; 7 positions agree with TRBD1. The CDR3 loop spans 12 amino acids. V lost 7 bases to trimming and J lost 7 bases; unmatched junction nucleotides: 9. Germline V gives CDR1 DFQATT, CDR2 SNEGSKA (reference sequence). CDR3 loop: CSVPQGDYEAFF. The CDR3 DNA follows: TGCAGTGTACCCCAGGGGGACTATGAAGCTTTCTTT.

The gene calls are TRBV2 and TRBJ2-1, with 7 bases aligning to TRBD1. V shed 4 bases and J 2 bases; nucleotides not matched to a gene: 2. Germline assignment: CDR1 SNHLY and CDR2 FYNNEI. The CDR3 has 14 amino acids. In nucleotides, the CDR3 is TGTGCCAGCAGTGCGGGACAGACCTACAATGAGCAGTTCTTC. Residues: CASSAGQTYNEQFF.

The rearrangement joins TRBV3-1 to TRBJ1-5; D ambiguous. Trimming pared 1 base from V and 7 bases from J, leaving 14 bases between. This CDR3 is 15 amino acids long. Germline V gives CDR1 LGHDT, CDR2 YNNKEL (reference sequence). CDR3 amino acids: CASSQGLARRQPQHF. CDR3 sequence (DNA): TGTGCCAGCAGCCAAGGGTTGGCGAGAAGGCAGCCCCAGCATTTT.

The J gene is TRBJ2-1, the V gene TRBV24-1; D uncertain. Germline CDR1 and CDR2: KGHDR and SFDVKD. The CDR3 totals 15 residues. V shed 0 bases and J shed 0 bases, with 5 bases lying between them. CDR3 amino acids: CATSDLQSSYNEQFF. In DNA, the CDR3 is TGTGCCACCAGTGATTTGCAGAGCTCCTACAATGAGCAGTTCTTC.